The clone carrying this T cell receptor (beta chain) came up a few times. The antigen is unknown. Germline values: CDR1 PRHDT, CDR2 FYEKMQ (reference sequence). The CDR3 length is 12 residues. Trimming removed 4 bases from V and 7 bases from J, with 10 bases in between. Both 60 Vbeta primers and 13 Jbeta primers went into the PCR. Method: immunoSEQ multiplex PCR; TCRdb's copy keeps in-frame clones and lacks some. The data hold roughly 200,000 clones, with approximately 78% observed a single time. The sample belongs to a study of cytomegalovirus exposure and HLA in healthy donors. Study-wide results and caveats: Later findings reportedly placed an Asian-associated ancestry cluster below the approximately 700-donor mean for N-insertions. According to the study, 150 to 200 TCR beta chains were cytomegalovirus-associated. Later, an analysis found that common viral pathogens appeared to be linked with several of the most significant clusters.

The sequenced sample was PBMCs. The chain links TRBV13 to TRBJ1-1; the D gene is possibly TRBD1 (6 bases). The clonotype was recovered from a woman aged 25 to 39 in good health and CMV-seropositive. Here the CDR3 reads CASSSLQGEAFF. Here the CDR3 DNA reads TGTGCCAGCAGCTCCTTACAGGGTGAAGCTTTCTTT.